This T cell receptor beta chain derives from a study of blood T cell repertoires in COVID-19. Study as a whole: Spain, Italy and the United States supplied samples that represented acute and convalescent COVID-19. T cells, B-cell-depleted T cells, or PBMCs supplied cDNA or gDNA.

The CDR3 extends over 13 amino acids. V was clipped by 9 bases and J by 2 bases; unmatched bases: 6. Per germline, CDR1 SGHTA and CDR2 FQGNSA. A Seattle source enrolled patients during active infection and followed them longitudinally. The assay was immunoSEQ multiplex PCR, and TCRdb's table has in-frame clones only and misses some. Altogether approximately 170,000 clones are present, around four fifths being singletons, with the ten largest covering more than 7.5%. The chain employs TRBV7-2 and TRBJ1-2; the match to TRBD1 covers 7 bases. The clonotype originates from a woman in her 70s with COVID-19, enrolled during active disease. The material sequenced was peripheral blood. CDR3 residues: CASSPTGNYGYTF. The CDR3 DNA reads as TGTGCCAGTAGTCCGACAGGGAACTATGGCTACACCTTC.